The 20 T cell receptor beta chains below come from one sample, sequenced in a study of T cells in Graves' hyperthyroidism and ophthalmopathy. TCR beta CDR3 sequences were amplified from RNA transcripts. Researchers ran a first-round RT-PCR on the TCR CDR3 using the HTBI primer set. One entry per CDR3 protein results from TCRdb running MiXCR on the multiplex PCR reads. The data show more than 350,000 distinct CDR3 sequences, 12% to 15% seen once. The sequenced sample was blood. Receptors were obtained from a woman aged 55-70 years with Graves' ophthalmopathy.

This chain joins TRBV19 and TRBJ1-5; D is perhaps TRBD1 (5 bases). With 3 bases removed from V and 3 bases from J, the gap between germline ends came to 12 bases. There are 15 residues in the CDR3. In germline, CDR1 is LNHDA, CDR2 SQIVND (reference sequence). The chain's CDR3 is CASSIRGADNQPQHF. For the CDR3, the DNA is TGTGCCAGTAGTATTAGGGGAGCTGACAATCAGCCCCAGCATTTT.

In its sample, this clonotype was seen many times. The V and J genes are TRBV7-9 and TRBJ2-2; no definite D call. The CDR3 is 11 amino acids. Trimming pared 5 bases from V and 7 bases from J, leaving 5 bases between. Germline V gives CDR1 SEHNR, CDR2 FQNEAQ (reference sequence). This CDR3 reads CASSEVGELFF. The DNA for the CDR3 is TGTGCCAGCAGCGAGGTCGGGGAGCTGTTTTTT.

This clonotype was seen more than once but under ten times. As DNA, the CDR3 is TGTGCCATCAGTGGGGCAGGGGCCCACACTGAAGCTTTCTTT. Translation: CAISGAGAHTEAFF. The rearrangement joins TRBV10-3 to TRBJ1-1, with D possibly TRBD1 on 6 matching bases. The CDR3 is 14 amino acids. CDR1 ENHRY and CDR2 SYGVKD come from the germline V gene. With 4 bases removed from V and 3 bases from J, the gap between germline ends came to 12 bases.

This clonotype was observed once. The rearrangement joins TRBV12-3 or TRBV12-4 to TRBJ2-3; D might be TRBD2 (6 bases). The CDR3 is 14 residues long. The V gene lost 6 bases and the J gene lost 2 bases, with 12 bases spanning the gap. The CDR3 DNA is TGTGCCAGCAGGTGGGACTTGAACACAGATACGCAGTATTTT. Translated: CASRWDLNTDTQYF.

The chain combines TRBV5-6 with TRBJ1-6, with TRBD1 identical over 11 bases. The V gene's germline CDR1 is SGHDT and CDR2 YYEEEE. V lost 4 bases to trimming and J lost 3 bases; unmatched junction nucleotides: 3. The CDR3 runs 16 residues. The CDR3 region has the DNA TGTGCCAGCAGCCCTGGGACAGGGGGCTATAATTCACCCCTCCACTTT. As protein: CASSPGTGGYNSPLHF.

This clonotype was observed a handful of times. The chain is built from TRBV20-1 and TRBJ2-7, with TRBD1 matching 8 bases. With 5 bases clipped from V and 0 bases from J, the junction kept 6 bases outside the gene matches. CDR1 DFQATT and CDR2 SNEGSKA come from the germline V gene (reference sequence). CDR3 length: 14 amino acids. This chain's CDR3 is CSALGQATSYEQYF. The CDR3, as DNA: TGCAGTGCTCTGGGACAGGCGACCTCCTACGAGCAGTACTTC.

In this sample, this clonotype turned up many times. This chain joins TRBV20-1 and TRBJ2-4, with 9 bases aligning to TRBD1. Germline values: CDR1 DFQATT, CDR2 SNEGSKA (reference sequence). The CDR3 extends over 16 amino acids. The V gene end was trimmed by 3 bases and the J gene end by 3 bases; junction bases not matched to a gene: 9. CDR3 coding DNA: TGCAGTGCTAGTGTACAGGGGGCGCGTGACAAAAACATTCAGTACTTC. Protein sequence: CSASVQGARDKNIQYF.

The gene calls are TRBV12-3 or TRBV12-4 and TRBJ2-3, with D perhaps matching TRBD1 or TRBD2 (5 bases each). The CDR3 length is 16 residues. The V end lost 5 bases, the J end lost 1 base, and 16 bases lay between the germline ends. As DNA, the CDR3 is TGTGCCAGCAGTACCGGGGCTAGGACTGGCACAGATACGCAGTATTTT. Its protein is CASSTGARTGTDTQYF.

This clonotype was seen repeatedly, ten times or more. V usage is TRBV7-2 and J usage is TRBJ2-3; D gene ambiguous. The germline V gene encodes CDR1 SGHTA and CDR2 FQGNSA. The CDR3 has 14 amino acids. Trimming removed 2 bases at V and 2 bases at J, with 8 bases between. As DNA, the CDR3 is TGTGCCAGCAGCTTATTCACTAACACAGATACGCAGTATTTT. This codes for CASSLFTNTDTQYF.

This clonotype occurred a few times. The chain employs TRBV30 and TRBJ2-1; TRBD2 matches at 9 bases. Trimming cost V 3 bases and J 3 bases; bases outside gene matches: 9. Germline CDR1 GTSNPN, CDR2 SVGIG (reference sequence). CDR3 length: 16 amino acids. The CDR3 DNA reads TGTGCCTGGAGGGGGACTAGCTCTTATCTCTACAATGAGCAGTTCTTC. Translating it yields CAWRGTSSYLYNEQFF.

This clonotype occurred many times. V and J are TRBV5-1 and TRBJ2-7; 7 nucleotides match TRBD2. The trim removed 2 bases at V and 5 bases at J, leaving 7 bases unmatched. The V gene's germline CDR1 is SGHRS and CDR2 YFSETQ. The CDR3 has 14 amino acids. CDR3: CASSFGEGSDEQYF. For the CDR3, the DNA is TGCGCCAGCAGCTTTGGGGAGGGATCGGACGAGCAGTACTTC.

The chain combines TRBV9 with TRBJ2-1; 12 bases match TRBD2. CDR1 is SGDLS and CDR2 is YYNGEE in the germline V gene. This CDR3 has 16 residues. V lost 4 bases and J lost 0; bases outside the gene matches: 2. The CDR3 sequence is CASSRTSGTSYNEQFF. The DNA of the CDR3 is TGTGCCAGCAGCCGGACTAGCGGGACCTCCTACAATGAGCAGTTCTTC.

The J gene is TRBJ2-7, the V gene TRBV7-2; tentatively, D is TRBD2 (6 bases). V lost 5 bases, J lost 3 bases, and 14 bases lay in between. The germline gives CDR1 SGHTA, CDR2 FQGNSA. The CDR3 totals 14 residues. CDR3 bases: TGTGCCAGCAGCCCAGATGGGGGGAACTACGAGCAGTACTTC. Protein: CASSPDGGNYEQYF.

This clonotype has ten or more counts. The chain carries TRBV5-1 and TRBJ2-3, with 10 bases matching TRBD2. The CDR3 sequence is 15 residues long. CDR1 and CDR2 (germline): SGHRS, YFSETQ. Trimming removed 3 bases from V and 4 bases from J; junction bases left unmatched: 5. The CDR3 bases are TGCGCCAGCAGCTCCGGACTAGCGGTAGCAGATACGCAGTATTTT. This encodes CASSSGLAVADTQYF.

This clonotype has only a few counts. J is TRBJ2-1 and V is TRBV5-1; TRBD2 aligns across 7 bases. The CDR3 length is 14 residues. CDR1 SGHRS and CDR2 YFSETQ come from the germline V gene. V shed 1 base, J shed 8 bases, and the junction held 6 bases outside the gene matches. The CDR3: CASSLNPGGYEQFF. CDR3 sequence (DNA): TGCGCCAGCAGCTTGAATCCGGGAGGCTATGAGCAGTTCTTC.

There are many counts of this clonotype. The rearrangement joins TRBV24-1 to TRBJ2-6; 7 nucleotides line up with TRBD1. Looked up from germline, CDR1 is KGHDR and CDR2 is SFDVKD. The CDR3 runs to 18 residues. V was pared by 1 base and J by 0 bases, with 5 bases of the junction left unmatched. The CDR3 nucleotides read TGTGCCACCAGTGATTTCCAGACAGGGACCTCTGGGGCCAACGTCCTGACTTTC. The encoded protein is CATSDFQTGTSGANVLTF.

This clonotype came up many times. V is TRBV5-1 and J is TRBJ2-1, with D perhaps matching TRBD2 (5 bases). The V and J ends lost 1 base and 2 bases respectively, with 13 bases between them. CDR3 size: 16 residues. CDR1 is SGHRS, CDR2 YFSETQ, per germline. DNA for the CDR3: TGCGCCAGCAGCTTGTATCGGGGAGAGGCCTACAATGAGCAGTTCTTC. This encodes CASSLYRGEAYNEQFF.

In this sample, this clonotype turned up many times. CDR3 residues: CASSPYRVQETQYF. CDR3 nucleotide sequence: TGTGCCAGCAGCCCGTACAGGGTCCAAGAGACCCAGTACTTC. V is TRBV11-2 and J is TRBJ2-5; possible D gene TRBD1, 6 bases. V was cut by 5 bases and J by 1 base, with 11 bases left in between. The CDR3 contains 14 residues. Germline V lookup: CDR1 SGHAT, CDR2 FQNNGV.

This clonotype has a count of ten or more. The chain couples TRBV20-1 to TRBJ1-1; TRBD1 is a possible D gene (6 bases). Trimming took off 1 base at V and 10 bases at J, with 19 bases between the two ends. The CDR3 loop spans 14 amino acids. Germline V gene data show CDR1 as DFQATT and CDR2 as SNEGSKA (reference sequence). CDR3 amino acids: CSARGEGPGVAAFF. CDR3 DNA: TGCAGTGCTAGAGGTGAAGGCCCAGGGGTGGCAGCTTTCTTT.

Many counts were recorded for this clonotype. For the CDR3, the DNA is TGTGCCAGCGAGGACCATACGCAGTATTTT. Translated: CASEDHTQYF. The rearrangement uses TRBV2 and TRBJ2-3; D unresolved. CDR3 length: 10 residues. Trimming stripped 8 bases from V and 7 bases from J, with 7 bases between. CDR1 and CDR2 from the germline V gene are SNHLY and FYNNEI.